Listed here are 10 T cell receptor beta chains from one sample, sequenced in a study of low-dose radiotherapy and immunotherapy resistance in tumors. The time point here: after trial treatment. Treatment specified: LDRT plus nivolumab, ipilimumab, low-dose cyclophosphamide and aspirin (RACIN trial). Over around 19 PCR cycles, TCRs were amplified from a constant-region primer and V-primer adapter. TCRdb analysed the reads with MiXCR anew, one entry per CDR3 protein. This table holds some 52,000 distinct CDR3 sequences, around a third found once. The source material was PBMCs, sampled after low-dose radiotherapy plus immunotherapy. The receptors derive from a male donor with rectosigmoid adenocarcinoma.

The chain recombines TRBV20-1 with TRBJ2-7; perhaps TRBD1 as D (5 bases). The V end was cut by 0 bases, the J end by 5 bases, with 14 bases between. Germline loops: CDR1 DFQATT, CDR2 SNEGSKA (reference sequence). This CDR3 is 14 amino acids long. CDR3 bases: TGCAGTGCTAGAGATGGCAGGGCCTCTCACGAGCAGTACTTC. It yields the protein CSARDGRASHEQYF.

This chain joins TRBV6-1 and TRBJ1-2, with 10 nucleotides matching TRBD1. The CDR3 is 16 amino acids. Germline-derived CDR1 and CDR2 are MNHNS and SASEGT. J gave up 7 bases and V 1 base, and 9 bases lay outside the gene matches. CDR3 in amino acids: CASSEGGTGALGGYTF. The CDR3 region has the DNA TGTGCCAGCAGTGAAGGAGGGACAGGGGCTTTGGGTGGCTACACCTTC.

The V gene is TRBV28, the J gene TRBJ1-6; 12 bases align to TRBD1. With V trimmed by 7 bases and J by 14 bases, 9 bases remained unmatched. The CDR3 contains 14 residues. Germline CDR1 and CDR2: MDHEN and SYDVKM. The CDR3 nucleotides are TGTGCCAGCACCCCCGCGGGACAGGGGGCCTCCCTCCACTTT. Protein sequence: CASTPAGQGASLHF.

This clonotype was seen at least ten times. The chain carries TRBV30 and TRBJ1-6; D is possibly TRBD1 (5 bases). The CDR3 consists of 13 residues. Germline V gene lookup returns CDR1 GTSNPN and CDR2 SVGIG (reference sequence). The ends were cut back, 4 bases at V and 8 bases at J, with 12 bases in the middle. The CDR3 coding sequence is TGTGCCTGGACCGCGCAGGGCGATTCACCCCTCCACTTT. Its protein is CAWTAQGDSPLHF.

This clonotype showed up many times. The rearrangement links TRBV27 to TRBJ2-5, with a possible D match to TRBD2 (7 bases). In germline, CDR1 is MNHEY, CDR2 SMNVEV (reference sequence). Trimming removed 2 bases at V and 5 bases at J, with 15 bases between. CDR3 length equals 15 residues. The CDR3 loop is CASSLRGGGQETQYF. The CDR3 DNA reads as TGTGCCAGCAGTTTAAGGGGCGGGGGCCAGGAGACCCAGTACTTC.

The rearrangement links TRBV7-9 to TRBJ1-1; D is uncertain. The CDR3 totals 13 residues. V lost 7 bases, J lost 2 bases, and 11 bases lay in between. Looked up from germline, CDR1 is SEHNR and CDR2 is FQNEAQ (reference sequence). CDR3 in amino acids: CASTPRVNTEAFF. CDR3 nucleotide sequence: TGTGCCAGCACCCCGCGGGTCAACACTGAAGCTTTCTTT.

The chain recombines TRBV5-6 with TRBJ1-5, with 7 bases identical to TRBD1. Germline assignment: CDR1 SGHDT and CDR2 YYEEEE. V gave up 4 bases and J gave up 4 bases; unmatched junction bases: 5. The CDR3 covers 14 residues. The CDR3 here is CASSPRQGNQPQHF. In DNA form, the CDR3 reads TGTGCCAGCAGCCCCAGACAGGGAAATCAGCCCCAGCATTTT.

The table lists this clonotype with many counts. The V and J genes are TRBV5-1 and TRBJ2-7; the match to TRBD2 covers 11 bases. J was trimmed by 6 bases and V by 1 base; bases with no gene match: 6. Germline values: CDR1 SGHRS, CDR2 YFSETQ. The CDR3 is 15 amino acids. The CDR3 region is CASSLSLAGGSEQYF. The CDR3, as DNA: TGCGCCAGCAGCTTGAGCCTAGCGGGAGGATCCGAGCAGTACTTC.

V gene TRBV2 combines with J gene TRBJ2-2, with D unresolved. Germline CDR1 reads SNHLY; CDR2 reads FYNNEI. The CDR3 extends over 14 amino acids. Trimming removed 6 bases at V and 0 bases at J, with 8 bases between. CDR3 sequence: CASSTDANTGELFF. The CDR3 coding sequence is TGTGCCAGCAGCACGGACGCGAACACCGGGGAGCTGTTTTTT. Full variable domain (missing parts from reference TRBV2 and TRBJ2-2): EPEVTQTPSHQVTQMGQEVILRCVPISNHLYFYWYRQILGQKVEFLVSFYNNEISEKSEIFDDQFSVERPDGSNFTLKIRSTKLEDSAMYFCASSTDANTGELFFGEGSRLTVL.

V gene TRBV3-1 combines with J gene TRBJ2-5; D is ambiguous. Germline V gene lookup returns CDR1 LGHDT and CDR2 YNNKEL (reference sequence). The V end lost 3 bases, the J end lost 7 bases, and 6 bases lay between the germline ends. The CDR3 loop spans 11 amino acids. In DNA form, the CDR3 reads TGTGCCAGCAGCCAGGGATGGACCCAGTACTTC. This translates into CASSQGWTQYF.